Following are 2 T cell receptor beta chains from one sample sequenced in a study of shared clonotypes between healthy human individuals. This table comes from immunoSEQ multiplex PCR, and its TCRdb copy is limited to in-frame clones, with some not included. The data contain over 1.4 million clones, roughly 96% of them singletons. Material for sequencing was naive CD4+ T cells sorted from blood. The subset denotes: CD45RA+ positively selected. The receptors were gathered from a man aged 25 to 40 in good health.

This clone showed up just once. The chain employs TRBV5-1 and TRBJ2-5; D gene unclear. The CDR3 covers 14 residues. Trimming removed 1 base at V and 7 bases at J, with 14 bases between. Germline lookup yields CDR1 SGHRS and CDR2 YFSETQ. The DNA for the CDR3 is TGCGCCAGCAGCTTGAACTTGGACGAAGTGACCCAGTACTTC. This gives the protein CASSLNLDEVTQYF. Supplemented by reference TRBV5-1 and TRBJ2-5, the full variable domain reads KAGVTQTPRYLIKTRGQQVTLSCSPISGHRSVSWYQQTPGQGLQFLFEYFSETQRNKGNFPGRFSGRQFSNSRSEMNVSTLELGDSALYLCASSLNLDEVTQYFGPGTRLLVL.

Here the CDR3 DNA reads TGCGCCAGCAGTGGGGGGCAGGGGGACTCCTACAATGAGCAGTTCTTC. Translation: CASSGGQGDSYNEQFF. This chain joins TRBV10-1 and TRBJ2-1; 7 nucleotides agree with TRBD1. CDR1 is WNHNN, CDR2 SYGVQD, per germline (reference sequence). The CDR3 spans 16 residues. V lost 4 bases to trimming and J lost 0 bases; unmatched junction nucleotides: 6.